This T cell receptor beta chain was observed in a study of OX40 agonist ivuxolimab in advanced cancers. About the research overall: Previous treatment with anti-PD-1, anti-PD-L1 or anti-CTLA-4 therapy was allowed; 40% had received some.

Comment on this clone: Its cognate antigen is unknown.

Data came from immunoSEQ multiplex PCR; TCRdb stores just in-frame clones and leaves some out. The data hold 66,000 or so clones, with 92% observed a single time. Study results and limitations: Expanded peripheral T cells had an undetermined antigen specificity. Some of the nonresponding patients also showed low levels of normalized T-cell clonal expansion.

The receptor's source is an adult with an advanced solid tumor such as melanoma, head and neck, liver or kidney cancer. The source material was CD4+ or CD8+ T cells sorted from blood, sampled in a trial of the OX40 agonist ivuxolimab.

The CDR3 region is CASSPRPLAATFNEQFF. In DNA, the CDR3 is TGCGCCAGCAGCCCCCGACCCCTAGCGGCCACCTTCAATGAGCAGTTCTTC. V gene TRBV4-3 combines with J gene TRBJ2-1; 7 positions match TRBD2. The CDR3 is 17 amino acids. In germline, CDR1 is LGHNA, CDR2 YSLEER. The V gene end was trimmed by 4 bases and the J gene end by 6 bases; junction bases not matched to a gene: 15.